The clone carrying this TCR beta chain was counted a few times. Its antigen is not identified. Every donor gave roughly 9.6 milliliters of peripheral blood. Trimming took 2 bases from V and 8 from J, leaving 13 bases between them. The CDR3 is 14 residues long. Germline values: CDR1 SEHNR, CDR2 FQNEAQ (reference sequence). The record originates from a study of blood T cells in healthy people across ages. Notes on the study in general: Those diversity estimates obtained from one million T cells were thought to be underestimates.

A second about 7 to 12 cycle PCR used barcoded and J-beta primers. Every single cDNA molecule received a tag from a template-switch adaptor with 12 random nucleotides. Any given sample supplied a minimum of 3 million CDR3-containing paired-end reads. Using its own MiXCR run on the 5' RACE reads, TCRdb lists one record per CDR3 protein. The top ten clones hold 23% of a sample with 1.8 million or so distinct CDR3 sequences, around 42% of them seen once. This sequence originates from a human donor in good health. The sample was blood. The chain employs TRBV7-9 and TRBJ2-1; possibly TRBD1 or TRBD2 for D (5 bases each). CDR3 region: CASSLPASRDEQFF. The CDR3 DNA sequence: TGTGCCAGCAGCTTACCGGCTAGCAGGGATGAGCAGTTCTTC. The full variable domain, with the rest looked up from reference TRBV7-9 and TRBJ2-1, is DTGVSQNPRHKITKRGQNVTFRCDPISEHNRLYWYRQTLGQGPEFLTYFQNEAQLEKSRLLSDRFSAERPKGSFSTLEIQRTEQGDSAMYLCASSLPASRDEQFFGPGTRLTVL.